The 8 T cell receptor beta chains presented below share a single source sample, sequenced in a study of cytomegalovirus exposure and HLA in healthy donors. The study ran its PCR with 60 Vbeta and 13 Jbeta primers. Clones were read by immunoSEQ multiplex PCR, and TCRdb kept only the in-frame ones, dropping some. In all, the sample yields under 200,000 clones. The sequenced sample was PBMCs. All receptors come from a woman aged 18-29 years in good health and CMV-seropositive.

This chain connects TRBV27 to TRBJ1-1; 7 bases agree with TRBD1. The CDR3 length is 15 residues. V lost 5 bases, J lost 4 bases, and 10 bases stayed unmatched. Per the germline V gene, CDR1 is MNHEY and CDR2 is SMNVEV (reference sequence). CDR3 coding DNA: TGTGCCAGCAGTCTAGGGGGCCCGGAGGGCACTGAAGCTTTCTTT. Translation: CASSLGGPEGTEAFF.

The chain is built from TRBV25-1 and TRBJ2-1, with 8 bases lining up with TRBD1. Germline CDR1 is MGHDK and CDR2 is SYGVNS. Trimming took 5 bases from V and 6 from J; bases not matched to a gene: 6. The CDR3 loop spans 14 amino acids. The CDR3 is CASSTQDRGNEQFF. CDR3 nucleotide sequence: TGTGCCAGCAGTACCCAAGACAGGGGCAATGAGCAGTTCTTC.

The V and J genes are TRBV7-2 and TRBJ1-4, with TRBD1 matching 9 bases. This CDR3 has 18 residues. J lost 3 bases, V lost 4 bases, and 12 bases had no gene match. CDR1 is SGHTA and CDR2 is FQGNSA in the germline V gene. This chain's CDR3 is CASSSPPTRQGANEKLFF. The CDR3 coding sequence is TGTGCCAGCAGCTCCCCCCCAACAAGACAGGGGGCTAATGAAAAACTGTTTTTT.

The chain recombines TRBV19 with TRBJ2-6; a possible D gene is TRBD2 (6 bases). CDR1 and CDR2 from the germline V gene are LNHDA and SQIVND (reference sequence). The CDR3 spans 15 residues. Trimming cost V 8 bases and J 4 bases, with 15 bases left between them. CDR3 coding DNA: TGTGCCAGTCAACGTGGAGGGTCCGGGGCCAACGTCCTGACTTTC. It yields the protein CASQRGGSGANVLTF.

The chain links TRBV29-1 to TRBJ2-7, with TRBD1 matching 8 bases. The junction had 5 bases not matched to a gene; V was cut back by 4 bases and J by 0 bases. This CDR3 has 14 amino acids. Germline CDR1 and CDR2: SQVTM and ANQGSEA. Here the CDR3 reads CSVGRTGISYEQYF. The CDR3 nucleotides are TGCAGCGTTGGAAGGACAGGGATCTCCTACGAGCAGTACTTC.

This rearrangement joins TRBV6-1 to TRBJ1-5, with 8 bases that match TRBD1. V dropped 4 bases and J dropped 5; count of bases not matched to a gene: 10. Germline-derived CDR1 and CDR2 are MNHNS and SASEGT. This CDR3 has 16 residues. The CDR3 region has the DNA TGTGCCAGCAGTGGACCCCAGGGGGCCGGCCATCAGCCCCAGCATTTT. Protein: CASSGPQGAGHQPQHF.

The chain employs TRBV5-1 and TRBJ1-1, with TRBD1 identical over 7 bases. Germline CDR1 is SGHRS and CDR2 is YFSETQ. Trimming took 0 bases from V and 4 from J; bases not matched to a gene: 3. The CDR3 spans 14 residues. The CDR3 spells CASSLVTGATEAFF. The CDR3 bases are TGCGCCAGCAGCTTGGTAACAGGGGCCACTGAAGCTTTCTTT.

The J gene is TRBJ2-7, the V gene TRBV27; 10 bases match TRBD2. The V segment lost 8 bases and the J segment 4 bases; nucleotides outside the gene matches: 11. The CDR3 contains 15 residues. The germline gives CDR1 MNHEY, CDR2 SMNVEV (reference sequence). CDR3 sequence: CASGVPSGGRYEQYF. CDR3 nucleotides: TGTGCCAGCGGAGTTCCTAGCGGGGGAAGGTACGAGCAGTACTTC.